This T cell receptor (beta chain) was observed in a study of CD8 T cells in ankylosing spondylitis. Whole-study findings and limits: Matched ankylosing spondylitis synovial fluid reportedly showed significant enrichment of disease-linked clones. Blood of patients with ankylosing spondylitis appeared to be characterized by a TCR beta motif of several highly homologous variants. Disease-linked clones were CD8+ and relatively rare in peripheral blood.

Trimming pared 3 bases from V and 8 bases from J, leaving 8 bases between. CDR3 length: 12 residues. Germline-derived CDR1 and CDR2 are SGHTA and FQGNSA. With respect to this clonotype: Its antigen is still unknown.

Using its own MiXCR run on the 5' RACE reads, TCRdb lists one record per CDR3 protein. The profile shows 40,000 to 55,000 distinct CDR3 sequences, 7.4% of them singletons. The chain carries TRBV7-2 and TRBJ2-1, with D unclear. Sample: blood, either unsorted or a sorted T cell fraction (not recorded which). The sequence came from a female donor with ankylosing spondylitis or in good health (not recorded which). The CDR3 is CASSFGTYEQFF. In nucleotides, the CDR3 is TGTGCCAGCAGCTTCGGAACTTATGAGCAGTTCTTC.